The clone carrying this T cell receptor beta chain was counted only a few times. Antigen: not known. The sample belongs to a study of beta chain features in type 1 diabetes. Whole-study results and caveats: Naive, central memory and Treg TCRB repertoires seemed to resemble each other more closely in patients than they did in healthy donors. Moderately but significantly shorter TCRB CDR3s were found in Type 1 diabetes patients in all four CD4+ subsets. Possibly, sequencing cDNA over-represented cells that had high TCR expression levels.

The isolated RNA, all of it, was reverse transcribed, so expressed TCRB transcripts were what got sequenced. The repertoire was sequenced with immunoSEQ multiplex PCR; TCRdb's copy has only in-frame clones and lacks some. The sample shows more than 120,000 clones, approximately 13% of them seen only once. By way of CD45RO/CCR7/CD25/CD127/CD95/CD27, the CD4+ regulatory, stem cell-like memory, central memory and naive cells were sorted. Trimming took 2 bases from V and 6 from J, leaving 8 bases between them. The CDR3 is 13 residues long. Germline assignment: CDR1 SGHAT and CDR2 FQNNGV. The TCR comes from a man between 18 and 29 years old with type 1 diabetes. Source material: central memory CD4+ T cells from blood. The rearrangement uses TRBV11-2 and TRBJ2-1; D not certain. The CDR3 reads CASSLILTNEQFF. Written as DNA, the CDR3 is TGTGCCAGCAGCTTAATACTAACCAATGAGCAGTTCTTC.